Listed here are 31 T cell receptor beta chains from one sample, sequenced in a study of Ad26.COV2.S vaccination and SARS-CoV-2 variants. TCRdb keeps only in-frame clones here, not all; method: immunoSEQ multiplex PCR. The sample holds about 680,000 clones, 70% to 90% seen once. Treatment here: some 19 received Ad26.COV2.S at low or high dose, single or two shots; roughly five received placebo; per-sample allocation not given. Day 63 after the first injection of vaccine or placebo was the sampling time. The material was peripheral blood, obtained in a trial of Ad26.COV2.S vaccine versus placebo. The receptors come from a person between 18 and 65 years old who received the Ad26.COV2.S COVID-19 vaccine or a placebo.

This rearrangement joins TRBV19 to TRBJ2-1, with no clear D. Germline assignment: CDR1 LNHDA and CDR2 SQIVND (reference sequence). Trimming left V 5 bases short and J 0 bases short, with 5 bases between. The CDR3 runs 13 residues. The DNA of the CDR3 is TGTGCCAGTAGTTCCGGCTCCTACAATGAGCAGTTCTTC. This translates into CASSSGSYNEQFF.

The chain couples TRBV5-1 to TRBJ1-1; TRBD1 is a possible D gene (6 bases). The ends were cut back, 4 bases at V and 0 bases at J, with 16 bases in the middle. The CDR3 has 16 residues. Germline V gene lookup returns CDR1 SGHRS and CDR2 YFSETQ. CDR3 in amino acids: CASSGRSGAVNTEAFF. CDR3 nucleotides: TGCGCCAGCAGCGGTCGATCGGGGGCAGTGAACACTGAAGCTTTCTTT. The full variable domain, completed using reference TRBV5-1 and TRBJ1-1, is KAGVTQTPRYLIKTRGQQVTLSCSPISGHRSVSWYQQTPGQGLQFLFEYFSETQRNKGNFPGRFSGRQFSNSRSEMNVSTLELGDSALYLCASSGRSGAVNTEAFFGQGTRLTVV.

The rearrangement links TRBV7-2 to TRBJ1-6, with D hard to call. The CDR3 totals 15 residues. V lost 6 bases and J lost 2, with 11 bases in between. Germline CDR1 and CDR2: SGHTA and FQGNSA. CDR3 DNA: TGTGCCAGCAGTCAACCGGGCCCCTATAATTCACCCCTCCACTTT. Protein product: CASSQPGPYNSPLHF.

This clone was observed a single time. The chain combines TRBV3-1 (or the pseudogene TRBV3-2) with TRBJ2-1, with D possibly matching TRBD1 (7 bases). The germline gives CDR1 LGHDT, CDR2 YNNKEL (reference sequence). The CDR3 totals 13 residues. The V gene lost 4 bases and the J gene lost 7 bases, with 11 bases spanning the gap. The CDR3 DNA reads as TGTGCCAGCAGCCCTGCAGGGGGGAATGAGCAGTTCTTC. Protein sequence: CASSPAGGNEQFF.

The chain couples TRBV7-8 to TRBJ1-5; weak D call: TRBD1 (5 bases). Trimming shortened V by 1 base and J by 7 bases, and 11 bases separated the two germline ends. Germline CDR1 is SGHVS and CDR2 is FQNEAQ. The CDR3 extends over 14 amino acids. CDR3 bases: TGTGCCAGCAGCTTAGAACAGGCCCCCCAGCCCCAGCATTTT. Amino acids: CASSLEQAPQPQHF.

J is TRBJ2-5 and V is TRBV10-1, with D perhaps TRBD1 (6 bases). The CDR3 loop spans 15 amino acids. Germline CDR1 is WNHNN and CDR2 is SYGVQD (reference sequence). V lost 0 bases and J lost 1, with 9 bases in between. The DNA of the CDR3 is TGCGCCAGCAGTGAGTCGGGGGCAGCCCAAGAGACCCAGTACTTC. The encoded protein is CASSESGAAQETQYF.

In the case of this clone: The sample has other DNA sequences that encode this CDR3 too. The DNA of the CDR3 is TGTGCCAGCAGCCGCAGTGGCGATACGCAGTATTTT. This codes for CASSRSGDTQYF. This rearrangement joins TRBV3-1 (or the pseudogene TRBV3-2) to TRBJ2-3; D is unclear. Germline values: CDR1 LGHDT, CDR2 YNNKEL (reference sequence). The CDR3 spans 12 residues. V lost 4 bases and J lost 6, with 8 bases in between.

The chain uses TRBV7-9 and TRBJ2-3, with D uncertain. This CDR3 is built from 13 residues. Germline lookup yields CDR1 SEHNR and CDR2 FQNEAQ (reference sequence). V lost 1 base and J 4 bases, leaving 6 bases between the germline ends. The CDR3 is CASSLGLADTQYF. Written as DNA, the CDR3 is TGTGCCAGCAGCTTAGGTTTGGCAGATACGCAGTATTTT.

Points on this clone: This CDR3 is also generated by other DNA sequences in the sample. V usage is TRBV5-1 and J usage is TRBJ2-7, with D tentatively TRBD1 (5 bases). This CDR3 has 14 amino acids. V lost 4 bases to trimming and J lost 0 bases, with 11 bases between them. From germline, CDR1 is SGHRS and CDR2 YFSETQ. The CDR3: CASSPGHSSYEQYF. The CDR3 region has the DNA TGCGCCAGCAGCCCCGGACATAGCTCCTACGAGCAGTACTTC.

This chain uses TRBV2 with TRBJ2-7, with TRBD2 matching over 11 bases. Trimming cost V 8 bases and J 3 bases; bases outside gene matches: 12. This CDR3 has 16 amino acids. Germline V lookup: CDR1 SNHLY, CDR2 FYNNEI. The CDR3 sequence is CASLSELAGADYEQYF. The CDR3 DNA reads TGTGCCAGCCTAAGCGAACTAGCGGGAGCCGACTACGAGCAGTACTTC.

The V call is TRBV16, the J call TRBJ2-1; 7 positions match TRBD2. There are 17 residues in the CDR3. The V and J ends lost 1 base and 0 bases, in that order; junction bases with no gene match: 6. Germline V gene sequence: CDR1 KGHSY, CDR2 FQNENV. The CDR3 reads CASSQLRRGSSYNEQFF. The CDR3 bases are TGTGCCAGCAGCCAATTGAGGCGGGGGAGCTCCTACAATGAGCAGTTCTTC. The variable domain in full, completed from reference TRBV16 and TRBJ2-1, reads GEEVAQTPKHLVRGEGQKAKLYCAPIKGHSYVFWYQQVLKNEFKFLISFQNENVFDETGMPKERFSAKCLPNSPCSLEIQATKLEDSAVYFCASSQLRRGSSYNEQFFGPGTRLTVL.

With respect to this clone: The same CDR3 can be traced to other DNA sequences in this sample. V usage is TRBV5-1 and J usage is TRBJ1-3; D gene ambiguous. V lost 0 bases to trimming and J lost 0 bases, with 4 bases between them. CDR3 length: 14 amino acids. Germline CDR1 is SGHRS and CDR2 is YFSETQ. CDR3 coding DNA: TGCGCCAGCAGCTTGGAGGGCTCTGGAAACACCATATATTTT. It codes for CASSLEGSGNTIYF.

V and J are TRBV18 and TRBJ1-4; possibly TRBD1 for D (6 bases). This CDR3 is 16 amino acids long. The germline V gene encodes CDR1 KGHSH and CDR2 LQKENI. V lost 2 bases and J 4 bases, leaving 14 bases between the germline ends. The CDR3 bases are TGTGCCAGCTCACCAAACTCAGGGGACGGTAATGAAAAACTGTTTTTT. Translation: CASSPNSGDGNEKLFF.

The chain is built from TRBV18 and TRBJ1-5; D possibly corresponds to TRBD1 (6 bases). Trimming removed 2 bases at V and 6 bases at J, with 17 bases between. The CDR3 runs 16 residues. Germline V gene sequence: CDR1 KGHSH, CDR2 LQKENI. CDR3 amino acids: CASSPNDQGLIQPQHF. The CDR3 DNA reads TGTGCCAGCTCACCAAACGATCAGGGGTTAATTCAGCCCCAGCATTTT. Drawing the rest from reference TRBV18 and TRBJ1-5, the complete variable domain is NAGVMQNPRHLVRRRGQEARLRCSPMKGHSHVYWYRQLPEEGLKFMVYLQKENIIDESGMPKERFSAEFPKEGPSILRIQQVVRGDSAAYFCASSPNDQGLIQPQHFGDGTRLSIL.

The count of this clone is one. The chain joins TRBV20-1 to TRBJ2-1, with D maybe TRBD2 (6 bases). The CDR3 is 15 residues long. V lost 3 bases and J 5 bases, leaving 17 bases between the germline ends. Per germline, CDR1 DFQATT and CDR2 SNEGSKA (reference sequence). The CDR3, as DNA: TGCAGTGCTAGTTTCTTAGCGGAAACCCACAATGAGCAGTTCTTC. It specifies CSASFLAETHNEQFF.

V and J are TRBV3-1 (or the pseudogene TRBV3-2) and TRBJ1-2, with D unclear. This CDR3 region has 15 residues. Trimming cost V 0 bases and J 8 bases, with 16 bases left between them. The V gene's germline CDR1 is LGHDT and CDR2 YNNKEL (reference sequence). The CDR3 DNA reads TGTGCCAGCAGCCAAGATCAACCGGTCACTAGGGGCTACACCTTC. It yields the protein CASSQDQPVTRGYTF.

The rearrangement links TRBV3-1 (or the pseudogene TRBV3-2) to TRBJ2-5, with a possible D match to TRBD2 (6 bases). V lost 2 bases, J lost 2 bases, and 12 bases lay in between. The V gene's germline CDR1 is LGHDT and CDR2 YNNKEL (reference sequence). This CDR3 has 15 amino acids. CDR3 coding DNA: TGTGCCAGCAGCCAATCAAGCAGCGGGCAAGAGACCCAGTACTTC. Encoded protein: CASSQSSSGQETQYF.

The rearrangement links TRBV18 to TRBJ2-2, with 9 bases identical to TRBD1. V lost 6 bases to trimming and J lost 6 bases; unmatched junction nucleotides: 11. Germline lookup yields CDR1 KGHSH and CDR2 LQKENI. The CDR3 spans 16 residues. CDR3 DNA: TGTGCCAGCTCGTTCCTAACAGGGGGCGCGGCCGGGGAGCTGTTTTTT. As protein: CASSFLTGGAAGELFF.

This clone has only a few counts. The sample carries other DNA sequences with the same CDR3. The CDR3 loop reads CASSPPSTDTQYF. The CDR3 bases are TGTGCCAGCTCACCCCCTAGCACAGATACGCAGTATTTT. The chain links TRBV18 to TRBJ2-3; no definite D call. The length of the CDR3 is 13 residues. Germline V lookup: CDR1 KGHSH, CDR2 LQKENI. Trimming removed 3 bases from V and 0 bases from J, with 4 bases in between.

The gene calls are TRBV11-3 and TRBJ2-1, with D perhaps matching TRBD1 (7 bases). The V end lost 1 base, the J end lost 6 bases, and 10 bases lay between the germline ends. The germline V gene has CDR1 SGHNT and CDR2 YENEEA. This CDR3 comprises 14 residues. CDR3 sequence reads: CASSLGGDSNEQFF. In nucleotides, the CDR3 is TGTGCCAGCAGCTTAGGGGGGGACAGCAATGAGCAGTTCTTC.

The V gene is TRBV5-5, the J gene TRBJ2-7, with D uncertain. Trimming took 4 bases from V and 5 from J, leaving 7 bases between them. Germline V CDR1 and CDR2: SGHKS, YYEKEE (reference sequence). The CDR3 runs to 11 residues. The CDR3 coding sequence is TGTGCCAGCAGCCCCATGCACGAGCAGTACTTC. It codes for CASSPMHEQYF.

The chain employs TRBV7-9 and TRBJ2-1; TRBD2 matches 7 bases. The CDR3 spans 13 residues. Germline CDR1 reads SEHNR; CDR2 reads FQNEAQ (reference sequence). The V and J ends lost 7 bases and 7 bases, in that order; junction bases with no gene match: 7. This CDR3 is CASNQRDGNEQFF. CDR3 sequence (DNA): TGTGCCAGCAACCAGCGGGACGGGAATGAGCAGTTCTTC.

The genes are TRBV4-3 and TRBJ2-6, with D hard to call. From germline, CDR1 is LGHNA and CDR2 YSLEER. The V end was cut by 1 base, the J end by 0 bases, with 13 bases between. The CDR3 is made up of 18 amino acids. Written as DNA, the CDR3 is TGCGCCAGCAGCCAAGCGCCGAAACTCAGCTCTGGGGCCAACGTCCTGACTTTC. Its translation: CASSQAPKLSSGANVLTF.

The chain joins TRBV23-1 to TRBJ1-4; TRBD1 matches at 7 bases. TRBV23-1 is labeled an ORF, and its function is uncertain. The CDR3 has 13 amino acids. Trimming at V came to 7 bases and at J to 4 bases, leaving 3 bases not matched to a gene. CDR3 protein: CASTNRGNEKLFF. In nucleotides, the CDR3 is TGCGCCAGCACGAACAGGGGTAATGAAAAACTGTTTTTT.

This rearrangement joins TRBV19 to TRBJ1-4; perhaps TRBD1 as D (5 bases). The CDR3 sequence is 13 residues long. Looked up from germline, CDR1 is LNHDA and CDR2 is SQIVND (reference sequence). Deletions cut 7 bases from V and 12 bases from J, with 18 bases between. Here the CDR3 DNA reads TGTGCCAGTAAAATAGAAGGGGCGACGGAACTGTTTTTT. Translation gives CASKIEGATELFF.

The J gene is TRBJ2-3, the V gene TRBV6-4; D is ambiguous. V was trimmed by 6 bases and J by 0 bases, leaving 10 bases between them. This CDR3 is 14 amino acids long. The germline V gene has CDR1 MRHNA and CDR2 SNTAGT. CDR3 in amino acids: CASRREHSTDTQYF. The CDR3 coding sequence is TGTGCCAGCAGGCGAGAGCATAGCACAGATACGCAGTATTTT.

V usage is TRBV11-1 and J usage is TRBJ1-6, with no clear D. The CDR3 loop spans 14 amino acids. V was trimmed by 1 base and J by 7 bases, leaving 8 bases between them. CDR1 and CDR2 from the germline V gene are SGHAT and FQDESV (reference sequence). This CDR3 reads CASSLGGRNSPLHF. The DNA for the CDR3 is TGTGCCAGCAGCTTAGGTGGCAGAAATTCACCCCTCCACTTT.

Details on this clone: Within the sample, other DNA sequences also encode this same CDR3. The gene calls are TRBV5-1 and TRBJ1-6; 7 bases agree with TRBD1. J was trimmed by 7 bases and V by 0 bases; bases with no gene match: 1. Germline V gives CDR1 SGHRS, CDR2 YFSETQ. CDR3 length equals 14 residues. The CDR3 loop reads CASSLEGGNSPLHF. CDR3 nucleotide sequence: TGCGCCAGCAGCTTGGAAGGGGGCAATTCACCCCTCCACTTT.

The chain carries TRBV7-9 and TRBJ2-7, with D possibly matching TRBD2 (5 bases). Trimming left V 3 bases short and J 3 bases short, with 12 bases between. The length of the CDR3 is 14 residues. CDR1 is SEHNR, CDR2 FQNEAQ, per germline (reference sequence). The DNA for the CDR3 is TGTGCCAGCAGCTTTTCATGGGGAGTCTACGAGCAGTACTTC. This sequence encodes CASSFSWGVYEQYF.

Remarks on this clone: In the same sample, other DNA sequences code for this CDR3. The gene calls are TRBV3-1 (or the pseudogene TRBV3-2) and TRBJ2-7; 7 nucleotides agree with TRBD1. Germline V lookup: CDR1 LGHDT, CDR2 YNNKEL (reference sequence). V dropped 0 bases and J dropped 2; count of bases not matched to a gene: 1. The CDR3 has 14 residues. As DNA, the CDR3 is TGTGCCAGCAGCCAAGAGGGACAGACCTACGAGCAGTACTTC. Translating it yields CASSQEGQTYEQYF.

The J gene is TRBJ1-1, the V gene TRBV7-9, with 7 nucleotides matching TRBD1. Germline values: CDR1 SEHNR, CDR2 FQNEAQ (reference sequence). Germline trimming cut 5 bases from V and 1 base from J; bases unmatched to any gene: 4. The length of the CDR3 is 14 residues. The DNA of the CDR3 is TGTGCCAGCAGCAACCGGGACAGGAACACTGAAGCTTTCTTT. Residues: CASSNRDRNTEAFF.